One T cell receptor beta chain is described in this entry. What it binds is not known. With 60 Vbeta and 13 Jbeta primers, the PCR was carried out. Only in-frame clones appear in the TCRdb table, and some are missing; sequencing was by immunoSEQ multiplex PCR. Of approximately 180,000 clones detected, about four fifths appear once; the ten largest clones hold 1.5% to 2%. The data stem from a study of cytomegalovirus exposure and HLA in healthy donors. Overall study: In a previous analysis, 110 million or so unique TCR beta sequences were found from 150 million to 200 million T cells. Study-wide points: It was assumed in the presence/absence analyses that sequencing depth was roughly uniform across donors. Within the data, a cluster of highly shared sequence variants was likely a sequencing artifact.

V dropped 1 base and J dropped 3; count of bases not matched to a gene: 7. The CDR3 is 17 residues long. Germline CDR1 LGHNA, CDR2 YSLEER. The TCR originated in a man aged 18 to 30 in good health and CMV-seronegative. The sequenced sample consisted of PBMCs. The chain uses TRBV4-3 and TRBJ2-2, with 8 bases that match TRBD1. The CDR3 bases are TGCGCCAGCAGCCAAGTCAATCCGGGACAGGACACCGGGGAGCTGTTTTTT. It is translated as CASSQVNPGQDTGELFF.